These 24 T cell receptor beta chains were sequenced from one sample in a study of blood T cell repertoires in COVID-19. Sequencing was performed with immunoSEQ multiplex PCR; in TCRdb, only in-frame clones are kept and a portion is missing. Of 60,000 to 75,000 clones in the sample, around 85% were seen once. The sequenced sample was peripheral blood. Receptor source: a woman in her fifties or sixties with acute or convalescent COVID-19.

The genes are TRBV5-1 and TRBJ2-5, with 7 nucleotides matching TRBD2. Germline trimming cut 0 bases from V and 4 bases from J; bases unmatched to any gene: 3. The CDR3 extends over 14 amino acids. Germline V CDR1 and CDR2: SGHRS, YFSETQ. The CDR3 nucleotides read TGCGCCAGCAGCTTGGCGGGGAGGGGAGAGACCCAGTACTTC. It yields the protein CASSLAGRGETQYF.

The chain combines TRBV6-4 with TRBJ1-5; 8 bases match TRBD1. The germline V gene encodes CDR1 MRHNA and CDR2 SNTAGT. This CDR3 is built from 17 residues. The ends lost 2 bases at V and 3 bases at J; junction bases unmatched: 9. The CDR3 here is CASSDTLQGASNQPQHF. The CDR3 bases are TGTGCCAGCAGTGACACTCTTCAGGGGGCCTCCAATCAGCCCCAGCATTTT.

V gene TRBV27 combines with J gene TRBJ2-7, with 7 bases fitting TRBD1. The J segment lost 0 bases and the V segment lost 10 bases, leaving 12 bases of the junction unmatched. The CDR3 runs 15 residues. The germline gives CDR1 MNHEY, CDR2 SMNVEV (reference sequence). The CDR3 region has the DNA TGTGCCACCAGATTGTCGGCAGGGGGCTCCTACGAGCAGTACTTC. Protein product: CATRLSAGGSYEQYF.

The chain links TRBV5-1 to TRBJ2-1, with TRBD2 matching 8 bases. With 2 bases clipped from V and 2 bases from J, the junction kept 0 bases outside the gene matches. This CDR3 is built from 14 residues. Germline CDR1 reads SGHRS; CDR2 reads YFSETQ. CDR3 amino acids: CASSLAGAYNEQFF. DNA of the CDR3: TGCGCCAGCAGCTTAGCGGGAGCCTACAATGAGCAGTTCTTC.

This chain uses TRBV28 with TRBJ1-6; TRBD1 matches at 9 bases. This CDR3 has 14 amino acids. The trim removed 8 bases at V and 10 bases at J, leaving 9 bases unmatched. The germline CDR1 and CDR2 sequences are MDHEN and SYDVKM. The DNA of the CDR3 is TGTGCCAGCCGCCTGGACAGGGGCATCTCACCCCTCCACTTT. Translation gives CASRLDRGISPLHF.

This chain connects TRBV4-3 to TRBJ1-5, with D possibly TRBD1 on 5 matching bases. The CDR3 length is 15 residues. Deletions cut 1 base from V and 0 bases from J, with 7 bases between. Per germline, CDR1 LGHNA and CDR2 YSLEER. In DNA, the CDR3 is TGCGCCAGCAGCCAAGCGGACACTAGCAATCAGCCCCAGCATTTT. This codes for CASSQADTSNQPQHF.

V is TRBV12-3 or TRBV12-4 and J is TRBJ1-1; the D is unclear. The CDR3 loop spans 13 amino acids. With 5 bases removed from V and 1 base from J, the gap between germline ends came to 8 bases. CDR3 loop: CASSPLANTEAFF. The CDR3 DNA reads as TGTGCCAGCAGTCCGCTAGCGAACACTGAAGCTTTCTTT.

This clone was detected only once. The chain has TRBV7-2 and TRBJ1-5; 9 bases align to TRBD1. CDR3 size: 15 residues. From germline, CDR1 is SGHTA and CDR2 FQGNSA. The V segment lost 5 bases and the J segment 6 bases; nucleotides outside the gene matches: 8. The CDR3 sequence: CASSETGGLGQPQHF. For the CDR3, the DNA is TGTGCCAGCAGCGAAACAGGGGGCTTAGGTCAGCCCCAGCATTTT.

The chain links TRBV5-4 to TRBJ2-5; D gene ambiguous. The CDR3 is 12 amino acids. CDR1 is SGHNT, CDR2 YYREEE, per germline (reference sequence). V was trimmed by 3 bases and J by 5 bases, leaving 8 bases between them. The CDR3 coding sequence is TGTGCCAGCAGCTCGGGTCCTGAGACCCAGTACTTC. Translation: CASSSGPETQYF.

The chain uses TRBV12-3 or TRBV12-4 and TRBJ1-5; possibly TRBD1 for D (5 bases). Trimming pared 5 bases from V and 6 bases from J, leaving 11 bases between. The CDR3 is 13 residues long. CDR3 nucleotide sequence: TGTGCCAGCAGTAGAGCAGGGTTTCAGCCCCAGCATTTT. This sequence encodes CASSRAGFQPQHF.

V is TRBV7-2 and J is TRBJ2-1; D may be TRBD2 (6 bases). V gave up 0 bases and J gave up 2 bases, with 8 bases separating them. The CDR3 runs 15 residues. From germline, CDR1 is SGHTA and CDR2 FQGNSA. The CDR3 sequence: CASSLAGSPYNEQFF. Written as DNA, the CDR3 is TGTGCCAGCAGCTTAGCCGGGAGTCCCTACAATGAGCAGTTCTTC.

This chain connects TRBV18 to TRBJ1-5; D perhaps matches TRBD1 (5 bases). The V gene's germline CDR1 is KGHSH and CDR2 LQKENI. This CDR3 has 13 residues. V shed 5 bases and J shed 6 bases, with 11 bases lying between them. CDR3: CASSVQESQPQHF. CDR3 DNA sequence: TGTGCCAGCTCAGTACAGGAGAGTCAGCCCCAGCATTTT.

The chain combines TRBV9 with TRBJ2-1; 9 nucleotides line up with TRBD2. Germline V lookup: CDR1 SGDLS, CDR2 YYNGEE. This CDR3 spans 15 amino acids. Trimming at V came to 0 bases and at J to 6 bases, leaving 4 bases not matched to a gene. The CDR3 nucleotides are TGTGCCAGCAGCGTAGAGGGACTAGCTTTCAATGAGCAGTTCTTC. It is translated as CASSVEGLAFNEQFF.

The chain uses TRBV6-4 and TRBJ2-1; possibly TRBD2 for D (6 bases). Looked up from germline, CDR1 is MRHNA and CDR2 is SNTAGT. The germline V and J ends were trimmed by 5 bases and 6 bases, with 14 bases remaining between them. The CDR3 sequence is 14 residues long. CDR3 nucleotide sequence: TGTGCCAGCAGTCCCGGGACTTTAACCAATGAGCAGTTCTTC. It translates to CASSPGTLTNEQFF.

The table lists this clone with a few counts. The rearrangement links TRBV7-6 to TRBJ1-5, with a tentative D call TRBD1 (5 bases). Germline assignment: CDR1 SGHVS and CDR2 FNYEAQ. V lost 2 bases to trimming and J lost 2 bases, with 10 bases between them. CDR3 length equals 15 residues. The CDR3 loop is CASSLHRYCNQPQHF. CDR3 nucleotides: TGTGCCAGCAGCTTACACAGGTATTGCAATCAGCCCCAGCATTTT.

The CDR3 DNA follows: TGTGCCAGCTCACCGACAGGGCAGGGCACTGAAGCTTTCTTT. As protein: CASSPTGQGTEAFF. V gene TRBV18 combines with J gene TRBJ1-1, with 7 bases that match TRBD1. The ends lost 3 bases at V and 4 bases at J; junction bases unmatched: 5. Germline CDR1 and CDR2: KGHSH and LQKENI. This CDR3 spans 14 amino acids.

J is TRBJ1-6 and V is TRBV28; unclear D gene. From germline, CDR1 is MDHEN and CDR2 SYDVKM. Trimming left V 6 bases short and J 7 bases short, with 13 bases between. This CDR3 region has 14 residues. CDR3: CASSPPGSNSPLHF. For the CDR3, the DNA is TGTGCCAGCAGCCCGCCCGGGAGCAATTCACCCCTCCACTTT.

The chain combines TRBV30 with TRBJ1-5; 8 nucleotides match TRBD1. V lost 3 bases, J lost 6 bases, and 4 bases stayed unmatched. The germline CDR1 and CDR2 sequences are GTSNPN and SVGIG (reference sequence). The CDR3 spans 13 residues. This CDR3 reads CAWRGQAGQPQHF. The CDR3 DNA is TGTGCCTGGAGGGGACAGGCGGGTCAGCCCCAGCATTTT.

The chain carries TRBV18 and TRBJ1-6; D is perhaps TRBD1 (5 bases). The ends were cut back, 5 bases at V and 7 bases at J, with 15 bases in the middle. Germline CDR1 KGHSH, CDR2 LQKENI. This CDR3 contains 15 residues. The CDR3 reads CASSKSQTDNSPLHF. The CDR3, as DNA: TGTGCCAGCTCAAAATCGCAGACAGACAATTCACCCCTCCACTTT.

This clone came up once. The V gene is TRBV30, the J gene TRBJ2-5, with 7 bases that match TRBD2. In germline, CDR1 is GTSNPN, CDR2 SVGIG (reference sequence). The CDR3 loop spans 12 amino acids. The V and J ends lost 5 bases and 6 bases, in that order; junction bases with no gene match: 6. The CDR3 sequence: CAWGPAGKTQYF. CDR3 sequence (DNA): TGTGCCTGGGGGCCAGCGGGAAAGACCCAGTACTTC.

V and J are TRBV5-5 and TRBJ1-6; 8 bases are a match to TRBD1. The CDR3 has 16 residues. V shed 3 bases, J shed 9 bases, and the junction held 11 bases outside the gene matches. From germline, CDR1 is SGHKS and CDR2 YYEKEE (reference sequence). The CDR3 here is CASSWGPDRATSPLHF. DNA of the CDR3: TGTGCCAGCAGCTGGGGGCCGGACAGGGCTACTTCACCCCTCCACTTT.

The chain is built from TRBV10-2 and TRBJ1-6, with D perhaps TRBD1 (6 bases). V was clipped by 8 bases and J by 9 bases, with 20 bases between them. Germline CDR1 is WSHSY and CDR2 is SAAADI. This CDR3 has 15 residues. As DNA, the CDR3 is TGCGCCAGCTCCGGCCAGCGAACAGGGTCTTCACCCCTCCACTTT. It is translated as CASSGQRTGSSPLHF.

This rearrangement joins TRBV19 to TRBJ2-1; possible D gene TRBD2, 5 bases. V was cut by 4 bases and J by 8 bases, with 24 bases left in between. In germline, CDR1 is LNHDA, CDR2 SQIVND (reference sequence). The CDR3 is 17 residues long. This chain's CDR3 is CASSKVGVGTVWDEQFF. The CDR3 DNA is TGTGCCAGTAGTAAGGTGGGAGTTGGCACCGTCTGGGATGAGCAGTTCTTC.

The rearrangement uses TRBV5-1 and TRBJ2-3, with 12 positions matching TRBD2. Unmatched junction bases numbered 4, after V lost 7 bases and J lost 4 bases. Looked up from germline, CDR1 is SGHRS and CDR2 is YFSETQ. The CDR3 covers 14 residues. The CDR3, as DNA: TGCGCCAGCCAGACTAGCGGGAGCGCAGATACGCAGTATTTT. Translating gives CASQTSGSADTQYF.